This T cell receptor (beta chain) stems from a study of response to subunit inactivated influenza vaccine. Trimming cost V 5 bases and J 1 base; bases outside gene matches: 5. From germline, CDR1 is SGHAT and CDR2 FQNNGV. The CDR3 totals 14 residues. TCRdb re-analysed the RT-PCR reads in MiXCR, keeping a single row per CDR3 protein. The table shows more than 450,000 distinct CDR3 sequences, with around 8% occurring only once. General study results and limits: The authors put forward the suggestion that each seasonal influenza vaccination may bring in only a limited number of new T cells.

This clonotype was detected a few times. Its antigen remains unidentified. The origin of this receptor is a man aged 45 to 70 who received an inactivated influenza vaccine. The specimen was PBMCs from blood, collected roughly 24 months after vaccination. This chain links TRBV11-2 with TRBJ2-7; 7 positions agree with TRBD1. CDR3 region: CASSQYRGSYEQYF. For the CDR3, the DNA is TGTGCCAGCAGCCAGTACAGGGGTTCCTACGAGCAGTACTTC.